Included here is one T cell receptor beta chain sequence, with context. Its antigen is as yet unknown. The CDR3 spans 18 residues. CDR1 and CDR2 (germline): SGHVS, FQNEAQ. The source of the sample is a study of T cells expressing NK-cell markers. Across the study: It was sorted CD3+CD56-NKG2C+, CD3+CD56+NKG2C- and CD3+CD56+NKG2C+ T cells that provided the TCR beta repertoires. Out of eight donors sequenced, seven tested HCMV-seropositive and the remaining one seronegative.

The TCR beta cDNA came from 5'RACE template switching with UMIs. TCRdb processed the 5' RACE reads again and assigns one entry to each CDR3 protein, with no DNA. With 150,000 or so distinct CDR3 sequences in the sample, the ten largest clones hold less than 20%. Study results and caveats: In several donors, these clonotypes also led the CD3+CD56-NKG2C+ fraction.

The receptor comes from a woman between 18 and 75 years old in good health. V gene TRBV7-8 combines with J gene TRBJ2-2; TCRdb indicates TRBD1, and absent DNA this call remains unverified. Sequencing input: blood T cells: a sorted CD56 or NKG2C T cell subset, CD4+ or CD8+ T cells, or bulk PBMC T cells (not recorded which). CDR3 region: CASSLSLGQDSGAGELFF.